One sample yielded the 22 T cell receptor beta chains listed below, sequenced in a study of T cell responses to AZD1222 COVID-19 vaccine. TCRdb's table, derived via immunoSEQ multiplex PCR, lists solely in-frame clones and lacks some. The table includes 150,000 to 200,000 clones, about nine tenths detected once. Specimen: peripheral blood, collected on day 0 of AZD1222 vaccination. These receptors were obtained from an adult in good health.

The gene calls are TRBV28 and TRBJ2-7, with D possibly being TRBD2 (5 bases). Germline-derived CDR1 and CDR2 are MDHEN and SYDVKM. The CDR3 length is 13 residues. V was shortened by 8 bases and J by 7 bases, with 18 bases between the two germline ends. CDR3 in DNA: TGTGCCAGCCCCCCCTCGACCGGGAATGAGCAGTACTTC. Protein product: CASPPSTGNEQYF.

The J gene is TRBJ2-3, the V gene TRBV15, with D maybe TRBD1 (5 bases). The CDR3 sequence is 15 residues long. Germline-derived CDR1 and CDR2 are LNHNV and YYDKDF (reference sequence). Between the trimmed V and J ends, which lost 1 base and 2 bases, there was a span of 10 bases. CDR3 sequence: CATSRAQGATDTQYF. The CDR3 nucleotides read TGTGCCACCAGCAGAGCTCAGGGCGCCACAGATACGCAGTATTTT.

This sequence joins TRBV27 and TRBJ1-2; 7 nucleotides line up with TRBD1. CDR1 and CDR2 (germline): MNHEY, SMNVEV (reference sequence). V gave up 5 bases and J gave up 4 bases; unmatched junction bases: 4. This CDR3 comprises 13 residues. The CDR3 sequence: CASSGTETYGYTF. CDR3 in DNA: TGTGCCAGCAGTGGGACAGAGACCTATGGCTACACCTTC.

CDR3 amino acids: CASSPAFSSGYEQYF. The CDR3 region has the DNA TGTGCCAGCTCACCTGCGTTCTCTAGCGGGTACGAGCAGTACTTC. The chain joins TRBV18 to TRBJ2-7; the match to TRBD2 covers 8 bases. The V segment lost 3 bases and the J segment 4 bases; nucleotides outside the gene matches: 8. The CDR3 loop spans 15 amino acids. In germline, CDR1 is KGHSH, CDR2 LQKENI.

The chain has TRBV5-1 and TRBJ1-1, with no clear D. The CDR3 spans 14 residues. Trimming removed 4 bases at V and 0 bases at J, with 10 bases between. Germline loops: CDR1 SGHRS, CDR2 YFSETQ. CDR3 residues: CASSPGSVNTEAFF. The CDR3 DNA sequence: TGCGCCAGCAGCCCGGGCTCCGTGAACACTGAAGCTTTCTTT.

J is TRBJ2-3 and V is TRBV27, with D perhaps TRBD1 (6 bases). The length of the CDR3 is 16 residues. Germline V gene sequence: CDR1 MNHEY, CDR2 SMNVEV (reference sequence). Between the trimmed V and J ends, which lost 6 bases and 0 bases, there was a span of 16 bases. CDR3 in DNA: TGTGCCAGCAGCCTAATAGGGGGTCGGAGCACAGATACGCAGTATTTT. Its translation: CASSLIGGRSTDTQYF.

This clone was detected only once. The chain employs TRBV19 and TRBJ1-2; 7 bases are shared with TRBD1. Germline-derived CDR1 and CDR2 are LNHDA and SQIVND (reference sequence). After removal of 5 bases from V and 7 bases from J, the junction contained 16 bases not matched to a gene. There are 16 residues in the CDR3. CDR3 DNA: TGTGCCAGTAGTCCCCGAGAACAGGGGAGGAGGAGTGGCTACACCTTC. This sequence encodes CASSPREQGRRSGYTF.

The chain has TRBV7-9 and TRBJ1-2, with D hard to call. Germline V gives CDR1 SEHNR, CDR2 FQNEAQ (reference sequence). The ends were cut back, 5 bases at V and 5 bases at J, with 15 bases in the middle. This CDR3 is built from 14 residues. CDR3 in amino acids: CASSPSGVGYGYTF. The CDR3 DNA follows: TGTGCCAGCAGCCCGTCCGGGGTTGGATATGGCTACACCTTC. The complete variable domain, with remaining parts taken from reference TRBV7-9 and TRBJ1-2, reads DTGVSQNPRHKITKRGQNVTFRCDPISEHNRLYWYRQTLGQGPEFLTYFQNEAQLEKSRLLSDRFSAERPKGSFSTLEIQRTEQGDSAMYLCASSPSGVGYGYTFGSGTRLTVV.

This clone was counted between two and nine times. The rearrangement links TRBV7-3 to TRBJ2-1; D is possibly TRBD2 (6 bases). V was clipped by 4 bases and J by 8 bases, with 12 bases between them. Germline CDR1 and CDR2: SGHTA and FQGTGA. The CDR3 spans 13 residues. The CDR3 coding sequence is TGTGCCAGCAGCTCCACGGGAGCGGATGAGCAGTTCTTC. Its protein product is CASSSTGADEQFF.

The CDR3 is CASSYSGATNEKLFF. CDR3 nucleotide sequence: TGTGCCAGCAGTTACTCGGGTGCAACTAATGAAAAACTGTTTTTT. The chain carries TRBV6-5 and TRBJ1-4; D remains unclear. CDR3 size: 15 residues. The ends were cut back, 0 bases at V and 0 bases at J, with 5 bases in the middle. Germline CDR1 is MNHEY and CDR2 is SVGAGI.

The chain employs TRBV28 and TRBJ2-7; 9 nucleotides align to TRBD2. Trimming took 4 bases from V and 0 from J; bases not matched to a gene: 10. The CDR3 runs 17 residues. Germline lookup yields CDR1 MDHEN and CDR2 SYDVKM. The CDR3 loop reads CASSSPGRSGSSYEQYF. The CDR3 nucleotides read TGTGCCAGCAGTTCCCCGGGTCGTAGCGGGAGCTCCTACGAGCAGTACTTC.

This clone was seen only once. The chain is built from TRBV9 and TRBJ2-2; either TRBD1 or TRBD2 may fit D (5 bases each). This CDR3 has 15 residues. The germline gives CDR1 SGDLS, CDR2 YYNGEE. V was clipped by 3 bases and J by 2 bases, with 11 bases between them. The CDR3 sequence: CASSERGLNTGELFF. The CDR3 DNA reads TGTGCCAGCAGCGAGAGGGGCTTAAACACCGGGGAGCTGTTTTTT.

V and J are TRBV25-1 and TRBJ2-7, with 7 bases aligning to TRBD2. V dropped 4 bases and J dropped 3; count of bases not matched to a gene: 9. The CDR3 spans 15 residues. Germline V gene sequence: CDR1 MGHDK, CDR2 SYGVNS. CDR3: CASSVSGTGGYEQYF. For the CDR3, the DNA is TGTGCCAGCAGTGTTTCCGGGACGGGGGGCTACGAGCAGTACTTC.

This sequence joins TRBV4-2 and TRBJ1-2, with 7 nucleotides matching TRBD1. V lost 6 bases, J lost 8 bases, and 9 bases stayed unmatched. The CDR3 has 13 residues. Germline V gene lookup returns CDR1 LGHNA and CDR2 YNFKEQ. DNA of the CDR3: TGTGCCAGCAGAAAGCAGGGGGAGGACGGCTACACCTTC. Translated: CASRKQGEDGYTF.

This clone was observed a few times. The chain has TRBV28 and TRBJ2-1, with 9 positions matching TRBD1. V lost 3 bases and J lost 12; bases outside the gene matches: 3. The germline V gene has CDR1 MDHEN and CDR2 SYDVKM. The CDR3 is 12 amino acids. The CDR3 protein is CASSLGQGGQFF. CDR3 in DNA: TGTGCCAGCAGTTTGGGACAGGGAGGGCAGTTCTTC. The full variable domain, its missing parts supplied by reference TRBV28 and TRBJ2-1, is DVKVTQSSRYLVKRTGEKVFLECVQDMDHENMFWYRQDPGLGLRLIYFSYDVKMKEKGDIPEGYSVSREKKERFSLILESASTNQTSMYLCASSLGQGGQFFGPGTRLTVL.

The chain has TRBV7-2 and TRBJ2-1; TRBD2 matches 10 bases. The CDR3 extends over 16 amino acids. Germline loops: CDR1 SGHTA, CDR2 FQGNSA. V trimming: 4 bases; J trimming: 7 bases; junction bases outside the gene matches: 10. For the CDR3, the DNA is TGTGCCAGCAGCTCCTTAGCGGGAGGCATTCGGAATGAGCAGTTCTTC. It codes for CASSSLAGGIRNEQFF.

This clone was observed a single time. The same CDR3 is also encoded by other DNA sequences in this sample. This chain links TRBV19 with TRBJ2-1, with 11 bases identical to TRBD2. This CDR3 comprises 15 residues. Trimming at V came to 4 bases and at J to 7 bases, leaving 6 bases not matched to a gene. Germline V lookup: CDR1 LNHDA, CDR2 SQIVND (reference sequence). The CDR3 nucleotides are TGTGCCAGTAGTACCCTAGCGGGAGGACGGAATGAGCAGTTCTTC. This sequence encodes CASSTLAGGRNEQFF.

The genes are TRBV27 and TRBJ1-6; possible D gene TRBD1, 5 bases. The V gene's germline CDR1 is MNHEY and CDR2 SMNVEV (reference sequence). Trimming took off 8 bases at V and 9 bases at J, with 17 bases between the two ends. CDR3 length: 14 residues. CDR3 DNA sequence: TGTGCCAGCGGCCCCGGGACCGACTTTTCACCCCTCCACTTT. Translating it yields CASGPGTDFSPLHF.

V is TRBV30 and J is TRBJ2-7; D may match TRBD1 or TRBD2 (5 bases each). Germline V gene lookup returns CDR1 GTSNPN and CDR2 SVGIG (reference sequence). V was pared by 8 bases and J by 3 bases, with 11 bases between. The CDR3 consists of 11 residues. CDR3 in amino acids: CARDGSYEQYF. In nucleotides, the CDR3 is TGTGCCAGGGACGGTAGCTACGAGCAGTACTTC.

This sequence joins TRBV29-1 and TRBJ1-1, with TRBD1 matching over 10 bases. Germline V gene sequence: CDR1 SQVTM, CDR2 ANQGSEA. Trimming at V came to 4 bases and at J to 7 bases, leaving 15 bases not matched to a gene. This CDR3 spans 16 amino acids. The CDR3 region is CSVAKGQGRFGIEAFF. CDR3 nucleotides: TGCAGCGTTGCCAAGGGACAGGGGCGCTTTGGGATTGAAGCTTTCTTT. Together with reference TRBV29-1 and TRBJ1-1, the CDR3 gives the full variable domain: SAVISQKPSRDICQRGTSLTIQCQVDSQVTMMFWYRQQPGQSLTLIATANQGSEATYESGFVIDKFPISRPNLTFSTLTVSNMSPEDSSIYLCSVAKGQGRFGIEAFFGQGTRLTVV.

This clone was counted only a few times. This sequence joins TRBV27 and TRBJ1-2; a weak D match, TRBD1 (6 bases). V was pared by 3 bases and J by 7 bases, with 30 bases between. Germline V gene lookup returns CDR1 MNHEY and CDR2 SMNVEV (reference sequence). CDR3 length equals 19 residues. The CDR3 is CASSLAPRTSRGGLSGYTF. The CDR3 DNA is TGTGCCAGCAGTTTGGCGCCAAGAACTTCGCGAGGGGGGCTGAGTGGCTACACCTTC.

This clone was seen only once. The V and J genes are TRBV18 and TRBJ2-5; D is ambiguous. Germline loops: CDR1 KGHSH, CDR2 LQKENI. Trimming took off 2 bases at V and 5 bases at J, with 3 bases between the two ends. The CDR3 sequence is 11 residues long. The CDR3 DNA sequence: TGTGCCAGCTCACCAGACGAGACCCAGTACTTC. This gives the protein CASSPDETQYF.